Below, 21 T cell receptor beta chains from the same sample are listed, as sequenced in a study of breast tumors, draining lymph nodes, adjacent tissues. TCRdb re-derived calls from the multiplex PCR reads in MiXCR, one entry per CDR3 protein. Altogether about 20,000 distinct CDR3 sequences are present, approximately 33% being singletons, with the ten largest covering approximately 12%. The sequenced sample consisted of breast tumor tissue. These receptors all stem from a female donor with breast cancer. Some clones in this sample may be carry-over from other donors' samples.

This clonotype was picked up many times. This chain links TRBV6-2 or TRBV6-3 with TRBJ2-7; tentatively, D is TRBD2 (6 bases). This CDR3 is built from 17 residues. V was trimmed by 3 bases and J by 0 bases, leaving 18 bases between them. Germline CDR1 reads MNHEY; CDR2 reads SVGEGT. The CDR3 region has the DNA TGTGCCAGCAGTTATAGACGGGAGAGTGTTAGCTCCTACGAGCAGTACTTC. It is translated as CASSYRRESVSSYEQYF.

The chain has TRBV27 and TRBJ2-1, with 12 bases aligning to TRBD2. The germline V gene encodes CDR1 MNHEY and CDR2 SMNVEV (reference sequence). The CDR3 sequence is 16 residues long. V shed 0 bases, J shed 4 bases, and the junction held 1 base outside the gene matches. The CDR3 loop reads CASSLSGLAGYNEQFF. The CDR3, as DNA: TGTGCCAGCAGTTTATCGGGACTAGCGGGTTACAATGAGCAGTTCTTC.

This clonotype was detected many times. The chain recombines TRBV5-5 with TRBJ2-1; 7 nucleotides line up with TRBD1. Germline assignment: CDR1 SGHKS and CDR2 YYEKEE (reference sequence). CDR3 length equals 15 residues. V shed 8 bases and J 0 bases; nucleotides not matched to a gene: 8. CDR3 sequence: CASRRTGSSYNEQFF. The CDR3 DNA reads as TGTGCCAGTCGGCGGACAGGCAGCTCCTACAATGAGCAGTTCTTC. The full variable domain, in which reference TRBV5-5 and TRBJ2-1 provide the parts outside the CDR3, is DAGVTQSPTHLIKTRGQQVTLRCSPISGHKSVSWYQQVLGQGPQFIFQYYEKEERGRGNFPDRFSARQFPNYSSELNVNALLLGDSALYLCASRRTGSSYNEQFFGPGTRLTVL.

This clonotype was observed many times. The genes are TRBV7-3 and TRBJ2-1; TRBD2 matches 10 bases. This CDR3 is 15 amino acids long. V was pared by 3 bases and J by 2 bases, with 1 base of the junction left unmatched. The germline gives CDR1 SGHTA, CDR2 FQGTGA. The CDR3 coding sequence is TGTGCCAGCAGCTTGGGGACTAGCGCCTACAATGAGCAGTTCTTC. This encodes CASSLGTSAYNEQFF. The complete variable domain, with remaining parts taken from reference TRBV7-3 and TRBJ2-1, reads GAGVSQTPSNKVTEKGKYVELRCDPISGHTALYWYRQSLGQGPEFLIYFQGTGAADDSGLPNDRFFAVRPEGSVSTLKIQRTERGDSAVYLCASSLGTSAYNEQFFGPGTRLTVL.

The table lists this clonotype with many counts. V and J are TRBV2 and TRBJ1-4; no firm D call. The germline V and J ends were trimmed by 6 bases and 8 bases, with 13 bases remaining between them. The CDR3 is made up of 13 amino acids. Germline assignment: CDR1 SNHLY and CDR2 FYNNEI. The CDR3 DNA sequence: TGTGCCAGCAGCGCCTCGTTTGGGGAAAAACTGTTTTTT. Translated, it gives CASSASFGEKLFF.

About this clonotype itself: Since no conserved phenylalanine or tryptophan closes the CDR3, a read error is the likely cause. The chain carries TRBV20-1 and TRBJ2-1; maybe TRBD2 (7 bases). The CDR3 length is 16 residues. Per germline, CDR1 DFQATT and CDR2 SNEGSKA (reference sequence). With 3 bases removed from V and 4 bases from J, the gap between germline ends came to 19 bases. CDR3 sequence (DNA): TGCAGTGCTAGGAATGGGGGGCGGGAGTCGTACAATGAGCAGTTCCTC. Encoded protein: CSARNGGRESYNEQFL.

This clonotype was observed at least ten times. The chain is built from TRBV7-3 and TRBJ1-6; D gene unclear. In germline, CDR1 is SGHTA, CDR2 FQGTGA. This CDR3 is 14 amino acids long. Trimming shortened V by 0 bases and J by 7 bases, and 7 bases separated the two germline ends. CDR3 in DNA: TGTGCCAGCAGCTTAACGTTGGGAAATTCACCCCTCCACTTT. Amino acid sequence: CASSLTLGNSPLHF.

This clonotype occurred many times. The rearrangement joins TRBV9 to TRBJ2-1; D is undetermined. The CDR3 totals 16 residues. V lost 0 bases, J lost 2 bases, and 12 bases lay in between. Per the germline V gene, CDR1 is SGDLS and CDR2 is YYNGEE. The CDR3 DNA sequence: TGTGCCAGCAGCGTAGAGCCTACTTCAACCTACAATGAGCAGTTCTTC. Translated, it gives CASSVEPTSTYNEQFF.

This clonotype came up a few times. This chain connects TRBV20-1 to TRBJ2-1; 7 bases are shared with TRBD2. This CDR3 has 15 amino acids. Trimming removed 5 bases from V and 8 bases from J; junction bases left unmatched: 15. Germline V gene sequence: CDR1 DFQATT, CDR2 SNEGSKA (reference sequence). The CDR3 nucleotides are TGCAGTGCTGGCGACCGGGACTACCGCGAAGATGAGCAGTTCTTC. Translated, it gives CSAGDRDYREDEQFF.

A note on this clonotype: A much bigger clone sits one base away, suggesting this may be a read error. V is TRBV30 and J is TRBJ2-3, with a possible D match to TRBD1 (6 bases). The germline V gene has CDR1 GTSNPN and CDR2 SVGIG (reference sequence). With 0 bases removed from V and 11 bases from J, the gap between germline ends came to 15 bases. The CDR3 spans 13 residues. The CDR3 sequence is CAWSVERAGEQYF. CDR3 DNA sequence: TGTGCCTGGAGTGTTGAAAGGGCAGGGGAGCAGTATTTT.

This clonotype has a count of ten or more. The V call is TRBV7-9, the J call TRBJ2-3; D remains ambiguous. Trimming removed 8 bases from V and 4 bases from J, with 22 bases in between. The CDR3 consists of 16 residues. Germline V gene data show CDR1 as SEHNR and CDR2 as FQNEAQ (reference sequence). Written as DNA, the CDR3 is TGTGCCAGCTCCTCACCTAGGATCTTCAGCGCAGATACGCAGTATTTT. As protein: CASSSPRIFSADTQYF.

The chain links TRBV4-2 to TRBJ2-7; D uncertain. The CDR3 is 12 amino acids. Between the trimmed V and J ends, which lost 2 bases and 5 bases, there was a span of 7 bases. Germline assignment: CDR1 LGHNA and CDR2 YNFKEQ. The CDR3 bases are TGTGCCAGCAGCCAAAACGGCCACGAGCAGTACTTC. Translation: CASSQNGHEQYF.

By its share, this clonotype is medium-sized (0.01 to 0.1%). The J gene is TRBJ2-7, the V gene TRBV5-1, with TRBD2 matching 8 bases. Trimming took 3 bases from V and 0 from J; bases not matched to a gene: 2. The CDR3 contains 14 residues. Looked up from germline, CDR1 is SGHRS and CDR2 is YFSETQ. The CDR3 DNA follows: TGCGCCAGCAGCTACGGGACTAGCTCCTACGAGCAGTACTTC. This translates into CASSYGTSSYEQYF.

This clonotype has ten or more counts. The chain recombines TRBV5-6 with TRBJ1-2; D is undetermined. The CDR3 sequence is 13 residues long. V was pared by 0 bases and J by 2 bases, with 5 bases between. CDR1 SGHDT and CDR2 YYEEEE come from the germline V gene. Written as DNA, the CDR3 is TGTGCCAGCAGCTTGGACACGAACTATGGCTACACCTTC. Its translation: CASSLDTNYGYTF.

There are many counts of this clonotype. This sequence joins TRBV5-1 and TRBJ1-6; D is possibly TRBD1 (5 bases). There are 15 residues in the CDR3. The ends were cut back, 1 base at V and 10 bases at J, with 15 bases in the middle. Germline CDR1 reads SGHRS; CDR2 reads YFSETQ. CDR3 DNA sequence: TGCGCCAGCAGCTTGAAAGGTCAGGGAGGGTCACCCCTCCACTTT. Protein sequence: CASSLKGQGGSPLHF.

This clonotype was observed many times. This chain links TRBV29-1 with TRBJ2-7; 9 bases map to TRBD2. Losses at the gene ends were 4 bases for V and 1 base for J; bases not matched to a gene: 5. Germline CDR1 is SQVTM and CDR2 is ANQGSEA. The CDR3 sequence is 14 residues long. CDR3 sequence (DNA): TGCAGCGTTGTTAGCGGGAGTACGTCCTACGAGCAGTACTTC. Translation gives CSVVSGSTSYEQYF.

With regard to this clonotype: One base away lies a much larger clone, so this may be a sequencing read error. This chain uses TRBV7-8 with TRBJ2-7, with 9 bases fitting TRBD2. CDR1 and CDR2 from the germline V gene are SGHVS and FQNEAQ. This CDR3 contains 14 residues. The CDR3: CVSSLGLAGYEQYF. The CDR3 DNA sequence: TGTGTCAGCAGCTTAGGCCTAGCGGGATACGAGCAGTACTTC.

Of note for this clonotype: At one end, the junction sequence differs from germline, possibly due to a read error. The chain uses TRBV6-1 and TRBJ2-7; 8 positions match TRBD1. Looked up from germline, CDR1 is MNHNS and CDR2 is SASEGT. The CDR3 totals 14 residues. CDR3 DNA sequence: TGTGCCAGCAGTCATCTTTGGACAGGGAACGAGCAGCACTTC. The encoded protein is CASSHLWTGNEQHF.

This rearrangement joins TRBV7-6 to TRBJ1-3; D call uncertain. The CDR3 has 14 amino acids. Germline values: CDR1 SGHVS, CDR2 FNYEAQ. V dropped 1 base and J dropped 4 bases, with 8 bases sitting between them. In nucleotides, the CDR3 is TGTGCCAGCAGCTTAGAAAGTGGAGGAAACACCATATATTTT. This codes for CASSLESGGNTIYF. Variable domain in full (rest from reference TRBV7-6 and TRBJ1-3): GAGVSQSPRYKVTKRGQDVALRCDPISGHVSLYWYRQALGQGPEFLTYFNYEAQQDKSGLPNDRFSAERPEGSISTLTIQRTEQRDSAMYRCASSLESGGNTIYFGEGSWLTVV.

The rearrangement joins TRBV24-1 to TRBJ2-5; TRBD1 aligns across 8 bases. Germline V gene data show CDR1 as KGHDR and CDR2 as SFDVKD. V was pared by 5 bases and J by 13 bases, with 14 bases of the junction left unmatched. This CDR3 comprises 14 residues. CDR3 DNA: TGTGCCACCAGTGCTAGACAGGGGAAAGAGACTCGGTACTTC. Its translation: CATSARQGKETRYF.

This clonotype was detected many times. The rearrangement links TRBV6-4 to TRBJ2-3; D gene uncertain. CDR1 and CDR2 (germline): MRHNA, SNTAGT. The V end was cut by 0 bases, the J end by 0 bases, with 10 bases between. The CDR3 is 16 residues long. CDR3: CASSDSWSRSTDTQYF. The CDR3 DNA follows: TGTGCCAGCAGTGACTCGTGGAGCAGGAGCACAGATACGCAGTATTTT.